A selection of T cell receptor beta chains follows, all from one sample in a study of T cell repertoires in ileal Crohn's disease. Only in-frame clones appear in the TCRdb table, and some are missing; sequencing was by immunoSEQ multiplex PCR. Of some 16,000 clones listed, 75% to 85% are singletons. The sequencing sample was made of ileal tissue. Receptor source: an adult with Crohn's disease. The CDR3 runs from the conserved cysteine through the conserved F or W. D genes are given only for firm matches. Only part of the rows carry a size: once, few, many, or a class if the clone is expanded.

d_gene	j_gene	abundance	v_gene	CDR3nt	CDR3aa
NA	TRBJ1-6	NA	TRBV2	TGTGCCAGCAGGAGGGAGGGGCAGGGATTTTCACCCCTCCACTTT	CASRREGQGFSPLHF
NA	TRBJ1-1	NA	TRBV10-3	TGTGCCACACAGGCGAACACTGAAGCTTTCTTT	CATQANTEAFF
NA	TRBJ1-4	NA	TRBV10-3	TGTGCCATCAGTGGAGTACTCGAGGCAACTAATGAAAAACTGTTTTTT	CAISGVLEATNEKLFF
NA	TRBJ1-1	NA	TRBV7-8	TGTGCCAGCAGCTTAATACAGAGCTCTGAAGCTTTCTTT	CASSLIQSSEAFF
NA	TRBJ2-5	NA	TRBV5-1	TGCGCCAGCAGGGGACAACCACAAGAGACCCAGTACTTC	CASRGQPQETQYF
TRBD1	TRBJ2-3	NA	TRBV6-5	TGTGCCAGCAGTCAGACAGGGGGTACAGATACGCAGTATTTT	CASSQTGGTDTQYF
NA	TRBJ2-7	NA	TRBV18	TGTGCCAGCTCACCAGGACAGTCTTACGAGCAGTACTTC	CASSPGQSYEQYF
TRBD1	TRBJ1-2	NA	TRBV19	TGTGCCAGTAGCTGGGGGCAGGGGGCTAACTATGGCTACACCTTC	CASSWGQGANYGYTF
NA	TRBJ2-3	NA	TRBV6-1	TGTGCCAGCACTCAAGCGGACATTCACACAGATACGCAGTATTTT	CASTQADIHTDTQYF
TRBD1	TRBJ1-3	NA	TRBV18	TGTGCCAGCTCACTCCAGGGGGTCCTTAGTGACACCATATATTTT	CASSLQGVLSDTIYF
NA	TRBJ2-6	NA	TRBV5-1	TGCGCCAGCAGCTTTGGAGGCACTGGGGCCAACGTCCTGACTTTC	CASSFGGTGANVLTF
TRBD1	TRBJ1-1	NA	TRBV18	TGTGCCAGCTCACTCGGACAGGTTGATGCTGAAGCTTTCTTT	CASSLGQVDAEAFF
TRBD2	TRBJ2-5	NA	TRBV15	TGTGCCACCAGCAGAGCGGGACTAGGGGCCCAGTACTTC	CATSRAGLGAQYF
NA	TRBJ2-7	NA	TRBV2	TGTGCCAGCAGCGGGGAGAGGGGGTCCTACGAGCAGTACTTC	CASSGERGSYEQYF
NA	TRBJ1-1	NA	TRBV5-1	TGCGCCAGCAGCTTGACCGTGCCTGGGCCTCCGGTGTTCTTT	CASSLTVPGPPVFF
NA	TRBJ2-1	NA	TRBV10-3	TGTGCCATCAGTGAGGCGACTAGAAATGAGCAGTTCTTC	CAISEATRNEQFF
NA	TRBJ2-3	few	TRBV6-6	TGTGCCAGCAGTTACTCGACAGAAAGCACAGATACGCAGTATTTT	CASSYSTESTDTQYF
TRBD2	TRBJ2-3	NA	TRBV9	TGTGCCAGCAGCGCGGGACTAGCGGGCACAGATACGCAGTATTTT	CASSAGLAGTDTQYF
NA	TRBJ2-4	NA	TRBV5-5	TGTGCCAGCAGCTTAACGACAGGTATCGCCAAAAACATTCAGTACTTC	CASSLTTGIAKNIQYF
NA	TRBJ2-1	NA	TRBV7-9	TGTGCCAGCAGCTTGGGGGCACCCGCTGAGCAGTTCTTC	CASSLGAPAEQFF
TRBD1	TRBJ1-2	once	TRBV2	TGTGCCAGCAGGGACACAGAAGGGGGCCTAGGTGGCTACACCTTC	CASRDTEGGLGGYTF
NA	TRBJ2-7	NA	TRBV2	TGTGCCAGCAGTGTCTACGGACACCACAACTACGAGCAGTACTTC	CASSVYGHHNYEQYF
NA	TRBJ1-1	NA	TRBV30	TGTGCCTGGAGACAGGGACAGAACACTGAAGCTTTCTTT	CAWRQGQNTEAFF